Presented here are 22 T cell receptor beta chains from one specimen sequenced in a study of blood T cell repertoires in COVID-19. The data were produced by immunoSEQ multiplex PCR, yet TCRdb's version contains in-frame clones alone and is incomplete. The sample gives approximately 260,000 clones, 87% of which show up once; nearly 6.5% is in the top ten. The material sequenced was PBMCs or T cells enriched from blood (not recorded which). All receptors come from a woman aged 30 to 39 with acute COVID-19.

V gene TRBV7-3 combines with J gene TRBJ1-1, with 7 bases aligning to TRBD1. Germline values: CDR1 SGHTA, CDR2 FQGTGA. The CDR3 covers 15 residues. Trimming cost V 5 bases and J 4 bases; bases outside gene matches: 10. As DNA, the CDR3 is TGTGCCAGCAGCGGATCGACAGGGTTTACCACTGAAGCTTTCTTT. Its translation is CASSGSTGFTTEAFF.

The chain joins TRBV11-1 to TRBJ2-7; 7 bases are shared with TRBD2. The germline V gene has CDR1 SGHAT and CDR2 FQDESV (reference sequence). This CDR3 region has 14 residues. With V trimmed by 5 bases and J by 4 bases, 8 bases remained unmatched. The CDR3: CASSQQGSGYEQYF. The CDR3 DNA is TGTGCCAGCAGCCAGCAGGGTAGCGGGTACGAGCAGTACTTC.

This chain uses TRBV28 with TRBJ2-5, with a weak D call TRBD1 (5 bases). This CDR3 is built from 13 residues. V lost 8 bases to trimming and J lost 3 bases, with 13 bases between them. CDR1 is MDHEN, CDR2 SYDVKM, per germline. The CDR3 spells CASFGQGKETQYF. CDR3 DNA: TGTGCCAGCTTTGGGCAGGGTAAAGAGACCCAGTACTTC.

The V gene is TRBV7-9, the J gene TRBJ1-5; a weak D match, TRBD1 (5 bases). V lost 3 bases and J 7 bases, leaving 13 bases between the germline ends. CDR3 length: 14 amino acids. Per germline, CDR1 SEHNR and CDR2 FQNEAQ (reference sequence). The CDR3 DNA reads TGTGCCAGCAGCTTGGGGCAGGGCGGACAGCCCCAGCATTTT. Its translation: CASSLGQGGQPQHF. The full variable domain, with the rest looked up from reference TRBV7-9 and TRBJ1-5, is DTGVSQNPRHKITKRGQNVTFRCDPISEHNRLYWYRQTLGQGPEFLTYFQNEAQLEKSRLLSDRFSAERPKGSFSTLEIQRTEQGDSAMYLCASSLGQGGQPQHFGDGTRLSIL.

The chain employs TRBV11-3 and TRBJ2-3; 9 positions match TRBD2. The CDR3 extends over 16 amino acids. Trimming removed 5 bases from V and 2 bases from J; junction bases left unmatched: 8. In germline, CDR1 is SGHNT, CDR2 YENEEA. The CDR3 DNA follows: TGTGCCAGCAGCCACGGGATAGCGGGGGACACAGATACGCAGTATTTT. As protein: CASSHGIAGDTDTQYF.

This clone was seen a few times. The genes are TRBV19 and TRBJ2-7; D perhaps matches TRBD2 (5 bases). Trimming stripped 8 bases from V and 0 bases from J, with 11 bases between. Looked up from germline, CDR1 is LNHDA and CDR2 is SQIVND (reference sequence). The CDR3 sequence is 13 residues long. CDR3 bases: TGTGCCAGTGCGATGGCGGGCTCCTACGAGCAGTACTTC. Protein sequence: CASAMAGSYEQYF.

The chain combines TRBV28 with TRBJ1-2; tentative D call: TRBD1 (6 bases). Looked up from germline, CDR1 is MDHEN and CDR2 is SYDVKM. This CDR3 has 13 residues. Trimming cost V 5 bases and J 6 bases, with 13 bases left between them. The CDR3 nucleotides are TGTGCCAGCAGTGGGGGGGCCAGGGATGGCTACACCTTC. It codes for CASSGGARDGYTF.

V and J are TRBV5-4 and TRBJ1-4; 10 bases match TRBD1. After removal of 0 bases from V and 7 bases from J, the junction contained 9 bases not matched to a gene. Germline V gene lookup returns CDR1 SGHNT and CDR2 YYREEE (reference sequence). This CDR3 spans 17 amino acids. The chain's CDR3 is CASSLDPTGGLVEKLFF. For the CDR3, the DNA is TGTGCCAGCAGCTTGGATCCGACAGGGGGCTTGGTTGAAAAACTGTTTTTT.

This clone appeared a single time. The chain couples TRBV2 to TRBJ2-5; unclear D gene. Trimming shortened V by 7 bases and J by 2 bases, and 5 bases separated the two germline ends. This CDR3 is built from 11 residues. Germline CDR1 and CDR2: SNHLY and FYNNEI. The CDR3 reads CASTTQETQYF. CDR3 DNA: TGTGCCAGCACCACACAAGAGACCCAGTACTTC.

This clone was detected once. The chain employs TRBV3-1 (or the pseudogene TRBV3-2) and TRBJ2-3, with TRBD2 matching 9 bases. CDR1 is LGHDT and CDR2 is YNNKEL in the germline V gene (reference sequence). The V segment lost 4 bases and the J segment 3 bases; nucleotides outside the gene matches: 11. This CDR3 is 17 amino acids long. The CDR3 reads CASSPRLAESFTDTQYF. Written as DNA, the CDR3 is TGTGCCAGCAGCCCTCGACTAGCGGAATCATTTACAGATACGCAGTATTTT.

Worth noting for this clone: The junction differs from germline at one of its ends, possibly a read error. The rearrangement links TRBV18 to TRBJ1-5; no clear D. This CDR3 spans 16 amino acids. Germline values: CDR1 KGHSH, CDR2 LQKENI. Here the CDR3 reads CASSPPDREGRQPQHF. The CDR3 nucleotides are TGTGCCAGCTCGCCACCCGACCGGGAGGGCCGTCAGCCCCAGCATTTT.

This clone was seen once. The chain carries TRBV18 and TRBJ2-1; 8 bases line up with TRBD1. There are 16 residues in the CDR3. J was trimmed by 3 bases and V by 3 bases; bases with no gene match: 7. CDR1 and CDR2 (germline): KGHSH, LQKENI. CDR3 sequence (DNA): TGTGCCAGCTCACCCACAGGGGGAACGATCTACAATGAGCAGTTCTTC. Amino acid sequence: CASSPTGGTIYNEQFF.

The chain uses TRBV7-3 and TRBJ2-5, with 13 bases identical to TRBD2. The CDR3 consists of 17 residues. V lost 2 bases, J lost 5 bases, and 8 bases stayed unmatched. CDR1 is SGHTA, CDR2 FQGTGA, per germline. Written as DNA, the CDR3 is TGTGCCAGCAGCTTACGGGGGACTAGCGGGACCTCTGAGACCCAGTACTTC. This encodes CASSLRGTSGTSETQYF.

The chain couples TRBV2 to TRBJ2-2; 8 bases are shared with TRBD2. Trimming at V came to 7 bases and at J to 7 bases, leaving 17 bases not matched to a gene. CDR3 length: 17 residues. Germline CDR1 and CDR2: SNHLY and FYNNEI. The CDR3: CASIIMISGGIVGELFF. As DNA, the CDR3 is TGTGCCAGCATAATAATGATCTCGGGGGGGATCGTCGGGGAGCTGTTTTTT.

This clone was seen only once. The chain carries TRBV4-1 and TRBJ2-1; 10 nucleotides agree with TRBD1. This CDR3 region has 15 residues. Trimming at V came to 1 base and at J to 8 bases, leaving 5 bases not matched to a gene. Germline V lookup: CDR1 MGHRA, CDR2 YSYEKL. This CDR3 is CASSQGQGAWDEQFF. CDR3 bases: TGCGCCAGCAGCCAAGGACAGGGGGCTTGGGATGAGCAGTTCTTC.

The genes are TRBV3-1 (or the pseudogene TRBV3-2) and TRBJ2-1; unclear D gene. Trimming took 3 bases from V and 8 from J, leaving 5 bases between them. The CDR3 loop spans 11 amino acids. Germline values: CDR1 LGHDT, CDR2 YNNKEL (reference sequence). The CDR3 sequence: CASSQEYEQFF. The DNA of the CDR3 is TGTGCCAGCAGCCAGGAGTATGAGCAGTTCTTC.

The chain employs TRBV5-1 and TRBJ2-3; a weak D match, TRBD2 (7 bases). Trimming stripped 6 bases from V and 5 bases from J, with 19 bases between. This CDR3 is 15 amino acids long. Germline CDR1 and CDR2: SGHRS and YFSETQ. CDR3 in DNA: TGCGCCAGCACCTCGACCCGGGGGGCCGGAGATACGCAGTATTTT. This encodes CASTSTRGAGDTQYF.

The rearrangement joins TRBV4-3 to TRBJ1-1; the match to TRBD1 covers 11 bases. Germline trimming cut 1 base from V and 5 bases from J; bases unmatched to any gene: 9. CDR3 length equals 17 residues. CDR1 is LGHNA and CDR2 is YSLEER in the germline V gene. The CDR3 loop reads CASSQGRTGGAGTEAFF. Here the CDR3 DNA reads TGCGCCAGCAGCCAAGGAAGGACAGGGGGCGCGGGGACTGAAGCTTTCTTT.

In its sample, this clone was seen a few times. The chain uses TRBV6-1 and TRBJ1-6, with 12 bases fitting TRBD1. J was trimmed by 9 bases and V by 3 bases; bases with no gene match: 0. CDR1 is MNHNS, CDR2 SASEGT, per germline. The CDR3 totals 14 residues. The CDR3 DNA is TGTGCCAGCAGTGAGGGACAGGGGGCTTCACCCCTCCACTTT. It translates to CASSEGQGASPLHF.

The CDR3 DNA follows: TGTGCCAGCAGCTCCGTAACAGATACGCAGTATTTT. The encoded protein is CASSSVTDTQYF. The chain has TRBV7-6 and TRBJ2-3; unclear D gene. Trimming removed 4 bases at V and 3 bases at J, with 5 bases between. The CDR3 has 12 amino acids. Germline V gene data show CDR1 as SGHVS and CDR2 as FNYEAQ. Full variable domain (outside the CDR3, taken from reference TRBV7-6 and TRBJ2-3): GAGVSQSPRYKVTKRGQDVALRCDPISGHVSLYWYRQALGQGPEFLTYFNYEAQQDKSGLPNDRFSAERPEGSISTLTIQRTEQRDSAMYRCASSSVTDTQYFGPGTRLTVL.

The rearrangement uses TRBV12-5 and TRBJ2-1; D may be TRBD2 (7 bases). Germline CDR1 LGHNT, CDR2 FRNRAP. The CDR3 covers 18 residues. Trimming took 2 bases from V and 4 from J, leaving 21 bases between them. The CDR3 DNA follows: TGTGCTAGTGGTTTGCAAAAAGGGGGGGGAGGGCTGTACAATGAGCAGTTCTTC. Translating gives CASGLQKGGGGLYNEQFF.

The sample holds one count of this clone. The chain joins TRBV4-2 to TRBJ1-2, with 12 bases lining up with TRBD1. J was trimmed by 7 bases and V by 0 bases; bases with no gene match: 6. The CDR3 has 16 amino acids. Germline CDR1 is LGHNA and CDR2 is YNFKEQ. In nucleotides, the CDR3 is TGTGCCAGCAGCCAAGAAGGGGGACAGGGGGCCGGTGGCTACACCTTC. It encodes CASSQEGGQGAGGYTF.